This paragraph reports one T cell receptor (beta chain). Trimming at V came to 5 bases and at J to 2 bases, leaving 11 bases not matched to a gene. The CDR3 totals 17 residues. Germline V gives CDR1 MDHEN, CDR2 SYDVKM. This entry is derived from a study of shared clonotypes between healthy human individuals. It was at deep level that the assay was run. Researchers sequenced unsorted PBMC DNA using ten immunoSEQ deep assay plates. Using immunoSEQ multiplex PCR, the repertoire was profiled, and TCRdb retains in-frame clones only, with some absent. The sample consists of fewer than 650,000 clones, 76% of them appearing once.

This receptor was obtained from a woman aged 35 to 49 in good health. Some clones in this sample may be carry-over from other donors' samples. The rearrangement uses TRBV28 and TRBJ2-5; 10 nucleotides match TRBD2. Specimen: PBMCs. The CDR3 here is CASSVSSGRGGQETQYF. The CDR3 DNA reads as TGTGCCAGCAGTGTGTCTAGCGGGAGAGGAGGGCAAGAGACCCAGTACTTC.